The rows below give T cell receptor beta chains drawn from one sample of a study of PD-1 blockade in classical Hodgkin lymphoma. TCRdb's table, derived via immunoSEQ multiplex PCR, lists solely in-frame clones and lacks some. This sample has 21,000 or so clones, with around 68% found just once. The specimen was peripheral blood mononuclear cells (PBMCs), collected at baseline. Receptors originate from a human donor with classical Hodgkin lymphoma. CDR3s include the opening cysteine and the closing phenylalanine or tryptophan. The D gene is left open where the match is weak. Rows may omit the clone size; those that give it use once, few, many or a size class.

v_gene	j_gene	d_gene	abundance	CDR3aa	CDR3nt
TRBV5-1	TRBJ2-2	TRBD2	.	CASRAGGANTGELFF	TGCGCCAGCAGAGCGGGGGGCGCGAACACCGGGGAGCTGTTTTTT
TRBV5-1	TRBJ1-1	TRBD1	.	CASSDGQGGWTEAFF	TGCGCCAGCAGCGACGGACAGGGGGGATGGACTGAAGCTTTCTTT
TRBV27	TRBJ1-1	TRBD1	few	CASSLGTGTKAFF	TGTGCCAGCAGTTTAGGGACAGGAACAAAGGCTTTCTTT
TRBV9	TRBJ2-3	.	.	CASSVATATDTQYF	TGTGCCAGCAGCGTAGCTACAGCCACAGATACGCAGTATTTT
TRBV19	TRBJ2-1	TRBD2	.	CASSLGGSSYNEQFF	TGTGCCAGTAGTTTGGGGGGGAGCTCCTACAATGAGCAGTTCTTC
TRBV7-6	TRBJ2-2	TRBD1	.	CASSLLRQGLSGELFF	TGTGCCAGCAGCTTACTCCGACAGGGGCTCTCCGGGGAGCTGTTTTTT
TRBV6-1	TRBJ2-6	.	once	CASSERGTGWRGRSSGANVLTF	TGTGCCAGCAGTGAACGAGGGACCGGTTGGAGGGGTAGGAGCTCTGGGGCCAACGTCCTGACTTTC
TRBV7-2	TRBJ2-2	.	.	CASSLGSTGELFF	TGTGCCAGCAGCTTGGGTAGCACCGGGGAGCTGTTTTTT
TRBV18	TRBJ1-6	.	few	CASSPDVAYNSPLHF	TGTGCCAGCTCACCCGACGTCGCCTATAATTCACCCCTCCACTTT
TRBV6-5	TRBJ1-5	.	.	CASSLDSNQPQHF	TGTGCCAGCAGTTTGGACTCTAATCAGCCCCAGCATTTT
TRBV18	TRBJ1-4	.	.	CASSPGATNEKLFF	TGTGCCAGCTCACCGGGGGCAACTAATGAAAAACTGTTTTTT
TRBV5-6	TRBJ2-7	.	.	CASSSLKAYEQYF	TGTGCCAGCAGCTCCCTCAAAGCCTACGAGCAGTACTTC
TRBV15	TRBJ2-7	TRBD1	.	CATSRWDRGSYEQYF	TGTGCCACCAGCAGATGGGACAGGGGCTCCTACGAGCAGTACTTC